This T cell receptor beta chain originates from a study of technical replicates of blood from a handful of donors. TCRdb's copy holds only in-frame clones and misses some; the assay was immunoSEQ multiplex PCR. The sample records almost 65,000 clones, about 86% being singletons. V dropped 1 base and J dropped 2 bases, with 12 bases sitting between them. Per the germline V gene, CDR1 is SQVTM and CDR2 is ANQGSEA. The CDR3 covers 14 residues. The rearrangement links TRBV29-1 to TRBJ2-7; a possible D gene is TRBD2 (5 bases). The sample taken for sequencing was PBMCs. The clonotype originates from a human donor in good health. Some clones in this sample may be carry-over from other donors' samples. The CDR3 loop is CSVEVLGRAYEQYF. The CDR3 nucleotides read TGCAGCGTTGAAGTGCTAGGGCGGGCCTACGAGCAGTACTTC.